This T cell receptor beta chain was captured by sequencing in a study of cytomegalovirus exposure and HLA in healthy donors. Both 60 Vbeta primers and 13 Jbeta primers went into the PCR. TCRdb's table, derived via immunoSEQ multiplex PCR, lists solely in-frame clones and lacks some. The sample has fewer than 250,000 clones, around 83% seen once. In germline, CDR1 is LNHNV, CDR2 YYDKDF (reference sequence). Trimming removed 1 base at V and 8 bases at J, with 30 bases between. The CDR3 covers 20 residues. This clone was detected once. This TCR was recovered from a woman in her thirties or forties in good health and CMV-seronegative. Source material: PBMCs. The chain employs TRBV15 and TRBJ2-1, with a possible D match to TRBD2 (6 bases). The chain's CDR3 is CATSRGGRADVASWGDEQFF. The CDR3 coding sequence is TGTGCCACCAGCAGAGGGGGCAGGGCAGACGTAGCCTCTTGGGGGGATGAGCAGTTCTTC.